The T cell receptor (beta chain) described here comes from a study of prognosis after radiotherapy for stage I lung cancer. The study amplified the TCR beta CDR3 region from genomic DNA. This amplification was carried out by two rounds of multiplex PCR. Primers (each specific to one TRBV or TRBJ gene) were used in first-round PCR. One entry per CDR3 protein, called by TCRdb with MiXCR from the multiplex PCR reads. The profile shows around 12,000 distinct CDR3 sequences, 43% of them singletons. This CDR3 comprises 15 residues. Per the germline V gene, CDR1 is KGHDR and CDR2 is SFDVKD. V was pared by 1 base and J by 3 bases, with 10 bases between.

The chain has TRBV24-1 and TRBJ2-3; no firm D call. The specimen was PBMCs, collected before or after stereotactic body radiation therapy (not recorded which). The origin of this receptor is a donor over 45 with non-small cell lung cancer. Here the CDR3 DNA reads TGTGCCACCAGTGATTTAGACTTCGGGACAGATACGCAGTATTTT. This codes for CATSDLDFGTDTQYF.